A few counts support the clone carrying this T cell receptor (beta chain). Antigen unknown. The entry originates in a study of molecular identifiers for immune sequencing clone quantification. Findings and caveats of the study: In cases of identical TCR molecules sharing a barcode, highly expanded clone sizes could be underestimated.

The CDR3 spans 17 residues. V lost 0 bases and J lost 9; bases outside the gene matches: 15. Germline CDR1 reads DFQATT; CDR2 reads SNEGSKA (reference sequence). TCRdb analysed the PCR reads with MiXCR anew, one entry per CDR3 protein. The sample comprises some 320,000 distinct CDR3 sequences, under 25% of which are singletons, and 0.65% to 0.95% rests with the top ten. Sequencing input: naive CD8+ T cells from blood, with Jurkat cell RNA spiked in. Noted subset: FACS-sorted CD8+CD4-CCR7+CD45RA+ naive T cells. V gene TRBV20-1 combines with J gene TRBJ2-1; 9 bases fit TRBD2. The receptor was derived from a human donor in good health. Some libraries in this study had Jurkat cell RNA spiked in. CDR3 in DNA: TGCAGTGCTAGAGATACGGCCGATAGGACTAGCGCGCTTGAGCAGTTCTTC. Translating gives CSARDTADRTSALEQFF.